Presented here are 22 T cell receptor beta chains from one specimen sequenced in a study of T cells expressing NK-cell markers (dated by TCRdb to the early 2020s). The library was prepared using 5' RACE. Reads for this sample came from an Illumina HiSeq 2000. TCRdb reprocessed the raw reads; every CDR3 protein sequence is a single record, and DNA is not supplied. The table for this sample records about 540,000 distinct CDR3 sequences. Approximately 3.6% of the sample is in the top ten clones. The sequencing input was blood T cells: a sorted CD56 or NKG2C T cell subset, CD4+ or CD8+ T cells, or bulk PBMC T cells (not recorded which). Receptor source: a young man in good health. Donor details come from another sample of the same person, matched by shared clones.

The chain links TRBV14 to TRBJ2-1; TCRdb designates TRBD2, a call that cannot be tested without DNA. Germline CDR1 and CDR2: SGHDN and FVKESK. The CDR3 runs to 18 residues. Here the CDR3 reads CASSAIRGTSPIYNEQFF.

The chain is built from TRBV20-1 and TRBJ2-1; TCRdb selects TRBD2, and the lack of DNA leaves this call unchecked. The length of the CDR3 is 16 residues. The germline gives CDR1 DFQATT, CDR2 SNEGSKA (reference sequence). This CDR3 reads CSARDLGRGGGNEQFF.

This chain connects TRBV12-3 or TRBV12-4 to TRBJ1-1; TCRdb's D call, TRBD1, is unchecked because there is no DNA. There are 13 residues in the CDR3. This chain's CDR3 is CASSPGQGFVAFF.

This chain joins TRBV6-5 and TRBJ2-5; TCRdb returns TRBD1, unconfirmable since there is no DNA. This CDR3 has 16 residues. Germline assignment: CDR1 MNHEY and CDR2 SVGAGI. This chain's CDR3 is CASSYIVGGERETQYF.

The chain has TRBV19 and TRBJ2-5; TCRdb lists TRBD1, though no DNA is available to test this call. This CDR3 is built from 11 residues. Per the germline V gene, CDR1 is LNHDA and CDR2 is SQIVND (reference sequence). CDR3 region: CASSIPGKQYF. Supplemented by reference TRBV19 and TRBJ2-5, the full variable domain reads DGGITQSPKYLFRKEGQNVTLSCEQNLNHDAMYWYRQDPGQGLRLIYYSQIVNDFQKGDIAEGYSVSREKKESFPLTVTSAQKNPTAFYLCASSIPGKQYFGPGTRLLVL.

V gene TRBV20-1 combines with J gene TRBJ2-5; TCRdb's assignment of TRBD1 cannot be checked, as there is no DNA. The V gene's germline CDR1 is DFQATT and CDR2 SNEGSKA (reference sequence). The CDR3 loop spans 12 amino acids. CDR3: CSAVGQKETQYF.

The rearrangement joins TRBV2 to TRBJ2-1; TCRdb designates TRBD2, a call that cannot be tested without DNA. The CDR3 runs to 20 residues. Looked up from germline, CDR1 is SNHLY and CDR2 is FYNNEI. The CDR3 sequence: CASSDPSTVTSVDVYNEQFF. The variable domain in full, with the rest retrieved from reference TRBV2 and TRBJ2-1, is EPEVTQTPSHQVTQMGQEVILRCVPISNHLYFYWYRQILGQKVEFLVSFYNNEISEKSEIFDDQFSVERPDGSNFTLKIRSTKLEDSAMYFCASSDPSTVTSVDVYNEQFFGPGTRLTVL.

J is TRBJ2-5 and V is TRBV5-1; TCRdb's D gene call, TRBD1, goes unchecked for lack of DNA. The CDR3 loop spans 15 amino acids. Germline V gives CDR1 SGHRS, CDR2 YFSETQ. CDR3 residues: CASSLGGQGQETQYF.

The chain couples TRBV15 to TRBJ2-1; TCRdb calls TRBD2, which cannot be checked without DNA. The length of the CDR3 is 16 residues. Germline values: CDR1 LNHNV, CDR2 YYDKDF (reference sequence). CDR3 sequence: CATSRGTSGSYNEQFF.

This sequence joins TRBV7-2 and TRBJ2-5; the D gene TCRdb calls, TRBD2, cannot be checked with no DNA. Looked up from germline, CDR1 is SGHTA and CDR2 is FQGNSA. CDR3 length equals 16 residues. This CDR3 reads CASSLRSSGRQETQYF.

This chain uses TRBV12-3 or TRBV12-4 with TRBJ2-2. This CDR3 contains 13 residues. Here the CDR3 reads CASSLSRIGELFF.

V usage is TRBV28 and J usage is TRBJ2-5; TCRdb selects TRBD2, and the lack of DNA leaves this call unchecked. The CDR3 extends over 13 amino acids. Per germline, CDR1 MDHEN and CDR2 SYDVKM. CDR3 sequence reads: CASSSGAPASQYF.

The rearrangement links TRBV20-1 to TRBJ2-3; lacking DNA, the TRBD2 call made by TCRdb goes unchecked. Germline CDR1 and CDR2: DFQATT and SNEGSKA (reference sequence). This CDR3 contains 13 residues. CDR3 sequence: CSRGGLGLDTQYF.

The CDR3 loop is CASREHNEQFF. The gene calls are TRBV5-6 and TRBJ2-1. Germline CDR1 is SGHDT and CDR2 is YYEEEE. The CDR3 is made up of 11 amino acids.

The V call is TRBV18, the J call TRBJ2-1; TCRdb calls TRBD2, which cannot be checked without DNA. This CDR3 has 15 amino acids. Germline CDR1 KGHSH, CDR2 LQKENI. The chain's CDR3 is CASSPNTGTSSEQFF.

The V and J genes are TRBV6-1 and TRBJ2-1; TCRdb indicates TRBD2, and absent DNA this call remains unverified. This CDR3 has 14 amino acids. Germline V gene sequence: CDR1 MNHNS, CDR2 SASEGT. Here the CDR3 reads CASSPFEAGVEQFF.

Here the CDR3 reads CATSRATGGHSPLHF. J is TRBJ1-6 and V is TRBV15; the D call of TRBD1 rests on TCRdb alone, since no DNA is present to check it. The CDR3 is made up of 15 amino acids. The V gene's germline CDR1 is LNHNV and CDR2 YYDKDF (reference sequence).

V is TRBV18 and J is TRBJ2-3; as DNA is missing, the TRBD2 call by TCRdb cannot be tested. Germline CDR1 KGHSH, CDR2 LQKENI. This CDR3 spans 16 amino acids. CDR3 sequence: CASSAPTSGSIDTQYF.

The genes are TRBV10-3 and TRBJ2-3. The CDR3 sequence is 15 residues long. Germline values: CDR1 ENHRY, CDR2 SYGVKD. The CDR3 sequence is CAITASGSSTDTQYF.

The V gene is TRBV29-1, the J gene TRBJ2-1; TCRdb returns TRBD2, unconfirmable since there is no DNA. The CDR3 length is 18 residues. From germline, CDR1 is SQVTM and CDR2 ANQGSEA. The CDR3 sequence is CSLEGHPGLAASYNEQFF.

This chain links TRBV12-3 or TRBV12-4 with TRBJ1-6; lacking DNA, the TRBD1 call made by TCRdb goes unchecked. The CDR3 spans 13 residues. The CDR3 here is CASAGTDNSPLHF.

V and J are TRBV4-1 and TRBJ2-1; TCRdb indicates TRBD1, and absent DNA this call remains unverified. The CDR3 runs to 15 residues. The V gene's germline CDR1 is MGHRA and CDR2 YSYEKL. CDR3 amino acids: CASSLTAPLESEQFF.